A selection of T cell receptor beta chains follows, all from one sample in a study of CD8 T cells in ankylosing spondylitis. TCRdb re-called the 5' RACE reads with MiXCR, one entry per CDR3 protein. Altogether approximately 400,000 distinct CDR3 sequences are present, roughly 17% being singletons, with the ten largest covering 0.95% to 1.1%. Sequenced material: blood, either unsorted or a sorted T cell fraction (not recorded which). These receptors were collected from a male donor with ankylosing spondylitis. Each CDR3 is given with its conserved first and last residue. A D gene is named only where the DNA matches it firmly. Clone size appears in some rows only: once, few, many, or a class for an expanded clone.

d_gene	abundance	j_gene	v_gene	CDR3aa	CDR3nt
TRBD1	few	TRBJ2-1	TRBV27	CASSSDRGREQFF	TGTGCCAGCAGTTCGGACAGGGGACGTGAGCAGTTCTTC
.	.	TRBJ2-7	TRBV27	CASTDYEQYF	TGTGCCAGCACCGACTACGAGCAGTACTTC
TRBD2	many	TRBJ2-5	TRBV28	CASRAAGGPEETQYF	TGTGCCAGCAGGGCGGCGGGAGGGCCAGAGGAGACCCAGTACTTC
TRBD1	.	TRBJ2-4	TRBV7-2	CASSLGQGQTKNIQYF	TGTGCCAGCAGCCTCGGACAGGGGCAAACCAAAAACATTCAGTACTTC
.	few	TRBJ2-3	TRBV5-5	CASSLRGWGPSTDTQYF	TGTGCCAGCAGCTTGAGGGGTTGGGGCCCTAGCACAGATACGCAGTATTTT
.	.	TRBJ2-2	TRBV7-2	CASSFAGLRPGELFF	TGTGCCAGCAGCTTTGCGGGTCTCCGGCCCGGGGAGCTGTTTTTT
.	.	TRBJ1-2	TRBV5-6	CASSFIGDGYTF	TGTGCCAGCAGTTTTATAGGAGATGGCTACACCTTC
TRBD1	.	TRBJ1-1	TRBV10-3	CAIRTDRGTEAFF	TGTGCCATCAGAACGGACAGGGGAACTGAAGCTTTCTTT
TRBD1	few	TRBJ1-2	TRBV5-1	CASSLEDTGGYGYTF	TGCGCCAGCAGCTTGGAGGACACAGGGGGCTATGGCTACACCTTC
.	few	TRBJ2-1	TRBV19	CASSPLHVNEQFF	TGTGCCAGTAGCCCTCTACATGTCAATGAGCAGTTCTTC
TRBD1	.	TRBJ1-3	TRBV12-3/TRBV12-4	CASSLGGQGITGNTIYF	TGTGCCAGCAGTTTAGGAGGACAGGGGATAACTGGAAACACCATATATTTT
TRBD1	.	TRBJ1-4	TRBV4-2	CASSQDTGGEKLFF	TGTGCCAGCAGCCAGGACACAGGGGGAGAAAAACTGTTTTTT
TRBD2	.	TRBJ2-4	TRBV6-1	CASSPGTSLFGIQYF	TGTGCCAGCAGTCCCGGGACTAGCCTTTTCGGCATTCAGTACTTC
.	few	TRBJ1-6	TRBV28	CASAKGLGLSSSYNSPLHF	TGTGCCAGTGCAAAGGGTCTAGGTTTATCGAGCTCCTATAATTCACCCCTCCACTTT
.	.	TRBJ1-5	TRBV28	CASRRGTGPYQPQHF	TGTGCCAGCAGAAGAGGGACCGGGCCCTATCAGCCCCAGCATTTT
.	.	TRBJ2-5	TRBV20-1	CSARARTPRRETQYF	TGCAGTGCTAGAGCGAGGACACCGAGGAGGGAGACCCAGTACTTC
.	many	TRBJ2-1	TRBV29-1	CSVFVAGTSSYNEQFF	TGCAGCGTCTTTGTGGCGGGAACGAGCTCCTACAATGAGCAGTTCTTC
.	.	TRBJ1-3	TRBV12-3/TRBV12-4	CASSLANSGNTIYF	TGTGCCAGCAGTTTGGCCAACTCTGGAAACACCATATATTTT
.	few	TRBJ1-4	TRBV20-1	CSASAPGVEKLFF	TGCAGTGCTAGTGCCCCGGGTGTTGAAAAACTGTTTTTT
.	many	TRBJ1-3	TRBV11-2	CASSPWNSGNTIYF	TGTGCCAGCAGCCCCTGGAACTCTGGAAACACCATATATTTT
.	.	TRBJ2-7	TRBV7-9	CSSSLMLRDEQYF	TGTTCCAGCAGCTTAATGCTGAGGGACGAGCAGTACTTC
.	.	TRBJ2-3	TRBV4-3	CASSQDLRGGDTQYF	TGCGCCAGCAGCCAAGATTTACGGGGCGGAGATACGCAGTATTTT
TRBD2	few	TRBJ2-1	TRBV9	CASSVGTSGGAVDEQFF	TGTGCCAGCAGCGTAGGGACTAGCGGGGGGGCGGTCGATGAGCAGTTCTTC
.	.	TRBJ2-1	TRBV5-1	CASSLVLVSYNEQFF	TGCGCCAGCAGCTTAGTACTAGTCTCCTACAATGAGCAGTTCTTC
.	.	TRBJ2-2	TRBV9	CASSAPRDAPVDTGELFF	TGTGCCAGCAGCGCCCCTAGGGACGCCCCTGTGGACACCGGGGAGCTGTTTTTT
TRBD2	few	TRBJ2-7	TRBV5-1	CASSLVDLAGSPEQYF	TGCGCCAGCAGCTTGGTCGATCTAGCGGGGTCTCCGGAGCAGTACTTC
TRBD2	many	TRBJ2-3	TRBV20-1	CSAQSLQLAGGYTDTQYF	TGCAGTGCTCAGTCCCTCCAACTAGCGGGAGGGTACACAGATACGCAGTATTTT
TRBD1	.	TRBJ2-4	TRBV6-1	CASHERNRGDKNIQYF	TGTGCCAGCCATGAAAGAAACAGGGGGGATAAAAACATTCAGTACTTC
.	.	TRBJ2-7	TRBV21-1	CASSNSASGGLNSPLYFPKYF	TGTGCCAGCAGCAACAGCGCTTCGGGCGGACTAAACTCCCCCCTTTATTTCCCTAAGTACTTC
.	many	TRBJ2-5	TRBV20-1	CSARSPLGGGLETQYF	TGCAGTGCTAGATCCCCTTTGGGAGGGGGCTTGGAGACCCAGTACTTC
.	few	TRBJ2-3	TRBV18	CASSLTKPPSDTQYF	TGTGCCAGCTCACTAACCAAACCCCCGTCGGATACGCAGTATTTT
.	few	TRBJ2-1	TRBV3-1	CASSLLEQVFF	TGTGCCAGCAGCTTATTGGAGCAGGTGTTCTTC
.	.	TRBJ2-3	TRBV5-1	CASSGVRPTDTQYF	TGCGCCAGCAGCGGTGTCAGACCCACAGATACGCAGTATTTT
TRBD1	few	TRBJ2-3	TRBV18	CASSPLKGTGRQDTQYF	TGTGCCAGCTCACCACTCAAGGGGACAGGGAGGCAAGATACGCAGTATTTT
.	few	TRBJ2-7	TRBV6-1	CASSPARDVDEQYF	TGTGCCAGCAGTCCCGCCCGGGACGTGGACGAGCAGTACTTC
TRBD1	.	TRBJ1-1	TRBV11-2	CASSLRSGQGMNTEAFF	TGTGCCAGCAGCTTACGGTCGGGACAGGGCATGAACACTGAAGCTTTCTTT
.	.	TRBJ1-5	TRBV6-1	CASRQGADSNQPQHF	TGTGCCAGCAGGCAGGGTGCGGATAGCAATCAGCCCCAGCATTTT